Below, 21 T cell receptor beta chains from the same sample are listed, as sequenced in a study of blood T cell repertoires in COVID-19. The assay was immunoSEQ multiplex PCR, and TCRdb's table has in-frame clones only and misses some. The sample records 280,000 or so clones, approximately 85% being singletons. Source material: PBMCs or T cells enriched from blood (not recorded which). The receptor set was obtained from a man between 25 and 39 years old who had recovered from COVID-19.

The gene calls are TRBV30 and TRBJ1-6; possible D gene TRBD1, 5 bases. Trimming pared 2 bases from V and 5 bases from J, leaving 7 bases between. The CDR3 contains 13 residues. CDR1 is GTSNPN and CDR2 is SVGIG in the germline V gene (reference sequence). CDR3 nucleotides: TGTGCCTGGAGTCAGGGCAATAATTCACCCCTCCACTTT. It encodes CAWSQGNNSPLHF.

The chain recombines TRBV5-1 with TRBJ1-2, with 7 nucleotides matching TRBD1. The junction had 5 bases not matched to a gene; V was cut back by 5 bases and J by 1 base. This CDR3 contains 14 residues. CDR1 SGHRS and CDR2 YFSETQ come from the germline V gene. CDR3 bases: TGCGCCAGCAGGACCGGGACAGATAACTATGGCTACACCTTC. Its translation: CASRTGTDNYGYTF. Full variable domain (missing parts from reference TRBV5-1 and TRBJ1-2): KAGVTQTPRYLIKTRGQQVTLSCSPISGHRSVSWYQQTPGQGLQFLFEYFSETQRNKGNFPGRFSGRQFSNSRSEMNVSTLELGDSALYLCASRTGTDNYGYTFGSGTRLTVV.

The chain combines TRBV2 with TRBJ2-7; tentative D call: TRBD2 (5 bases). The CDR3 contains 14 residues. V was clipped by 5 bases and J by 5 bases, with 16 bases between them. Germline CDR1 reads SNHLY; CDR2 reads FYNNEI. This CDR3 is CASSSGMAPDEQYF. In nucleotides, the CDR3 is TGTGCCAGCAGTTCCGGGATGGCGCCTGACGAGCAGTACTTC.

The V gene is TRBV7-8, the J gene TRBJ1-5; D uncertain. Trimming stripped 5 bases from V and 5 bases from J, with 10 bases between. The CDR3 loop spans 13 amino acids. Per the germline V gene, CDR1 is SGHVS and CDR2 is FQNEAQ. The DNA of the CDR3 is TGTGCCAGCAGCCGTAGTGCACATCAGCCCCAGCATTTT. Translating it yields CASSRSAHQPQHF. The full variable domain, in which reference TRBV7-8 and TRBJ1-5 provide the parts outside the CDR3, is GAGVSQSPRYKVAKRGQDVALRCDPISGHVSLFWYQQALGQGPEFLTYFQNEAQLDKSGLPSDRFFAERPEGSVSTLKIQRTQQEDSAVYLCASSRSAHQPQHFGDGTRLSIL.

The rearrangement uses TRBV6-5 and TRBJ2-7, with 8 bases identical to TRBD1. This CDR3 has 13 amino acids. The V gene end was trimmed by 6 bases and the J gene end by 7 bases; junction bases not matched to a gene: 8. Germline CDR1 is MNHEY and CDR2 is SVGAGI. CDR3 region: CASRDQGAREQYF. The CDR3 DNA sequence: TGTGCCAGCAGAGACCAGGGGGCTCGAGAGCAGTACTTC.

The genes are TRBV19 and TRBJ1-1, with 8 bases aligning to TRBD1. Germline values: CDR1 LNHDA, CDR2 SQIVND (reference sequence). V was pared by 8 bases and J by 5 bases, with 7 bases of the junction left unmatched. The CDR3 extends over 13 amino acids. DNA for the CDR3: TGTGCCAGTTCGGACAGGGAGGGGACTGAAGCTTTCTTT. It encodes CASSDREGTEAFF.

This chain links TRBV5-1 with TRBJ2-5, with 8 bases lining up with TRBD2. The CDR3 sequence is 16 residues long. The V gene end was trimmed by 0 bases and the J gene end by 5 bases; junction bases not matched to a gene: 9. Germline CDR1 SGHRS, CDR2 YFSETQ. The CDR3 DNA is TGCGCCAGCAGCTTGGGCTCGGCGGGGGGTGCGGAGACCCAGTACTTC. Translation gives CASSLGSAGGAETQYF.

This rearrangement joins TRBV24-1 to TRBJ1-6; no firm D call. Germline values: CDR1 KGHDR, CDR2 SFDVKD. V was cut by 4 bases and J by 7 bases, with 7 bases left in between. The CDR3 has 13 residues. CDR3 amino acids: CATSESGNSPLHF. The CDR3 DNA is TGTGCCACCAGTGAGTCAGGCAATTCACCCCTCCACTTT.

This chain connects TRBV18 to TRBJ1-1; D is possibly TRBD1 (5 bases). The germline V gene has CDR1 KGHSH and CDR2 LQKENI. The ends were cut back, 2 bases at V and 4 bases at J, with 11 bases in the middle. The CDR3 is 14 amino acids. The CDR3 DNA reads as TGTGCCAGCTCACCAGGGGCGCAGACCACTGAAGCTTTCTTT. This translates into CASSPGAQTTEAFF.

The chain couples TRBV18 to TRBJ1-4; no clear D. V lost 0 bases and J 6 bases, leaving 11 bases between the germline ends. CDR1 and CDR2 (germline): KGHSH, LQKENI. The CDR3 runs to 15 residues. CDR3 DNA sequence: TGTGCCAGCTCACCACCGACCGGGTTATATGAAAAACTGTTTTTT. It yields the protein CASSPPTGLYEKLFF.

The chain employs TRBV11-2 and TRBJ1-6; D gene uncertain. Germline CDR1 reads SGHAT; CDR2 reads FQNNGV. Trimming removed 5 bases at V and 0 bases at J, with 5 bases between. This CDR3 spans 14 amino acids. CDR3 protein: CASSVYSYNSPLHF. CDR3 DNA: TGTGCCAGCAGCGTATACTCCTATAATTCACCCCTCCACTTT.

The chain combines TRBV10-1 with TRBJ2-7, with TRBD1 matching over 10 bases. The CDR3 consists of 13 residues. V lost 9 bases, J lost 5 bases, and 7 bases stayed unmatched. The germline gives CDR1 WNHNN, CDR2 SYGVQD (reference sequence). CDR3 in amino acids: CARPRDRGHEQYF. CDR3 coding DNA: TGCGCCAGGCCCCGGGACAGGGGCCACGAGCAGTACTTC.

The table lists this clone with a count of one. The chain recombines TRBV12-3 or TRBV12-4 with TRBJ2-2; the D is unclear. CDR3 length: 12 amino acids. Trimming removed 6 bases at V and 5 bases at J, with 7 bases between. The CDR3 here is CASRPGTGELFF. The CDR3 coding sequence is TGTGCCAGCAGACCCGGTACCGGGGAGCTGTTTTTT.

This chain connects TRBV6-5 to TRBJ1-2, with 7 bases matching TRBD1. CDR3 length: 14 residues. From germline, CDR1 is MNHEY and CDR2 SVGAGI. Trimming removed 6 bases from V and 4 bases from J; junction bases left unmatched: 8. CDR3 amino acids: CASRTPSGGYGYTF. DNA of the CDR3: TGTGCCAGCAGGACCCCGTCAGGGGGCTATGGCTACACCTTC.

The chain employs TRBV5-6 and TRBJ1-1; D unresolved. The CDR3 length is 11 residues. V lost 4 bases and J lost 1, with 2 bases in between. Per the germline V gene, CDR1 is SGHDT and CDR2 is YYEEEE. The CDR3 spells CASSQNTEAFF. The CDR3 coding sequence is TGTGCCAGCAGCCAGAACACTGAAGCTTTCTTT.

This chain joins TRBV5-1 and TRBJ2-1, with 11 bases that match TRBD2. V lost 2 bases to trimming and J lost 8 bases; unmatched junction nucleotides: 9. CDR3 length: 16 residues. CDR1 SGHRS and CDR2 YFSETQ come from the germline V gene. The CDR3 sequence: CASSFFRLAGSDEQFF. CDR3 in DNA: TGCGCCAGCAGCTTTTTTAGACTAGCGGGGTCCGATGAGCAGTTCTTC.

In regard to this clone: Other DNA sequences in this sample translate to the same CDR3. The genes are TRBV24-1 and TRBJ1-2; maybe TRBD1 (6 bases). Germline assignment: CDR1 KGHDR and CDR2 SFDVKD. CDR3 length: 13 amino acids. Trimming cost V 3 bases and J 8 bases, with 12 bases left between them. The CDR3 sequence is CATSDLQGYGYTF. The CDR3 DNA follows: TGTGCCACCAGTGATCTACAGGGTTACGGCTACACCTTC.

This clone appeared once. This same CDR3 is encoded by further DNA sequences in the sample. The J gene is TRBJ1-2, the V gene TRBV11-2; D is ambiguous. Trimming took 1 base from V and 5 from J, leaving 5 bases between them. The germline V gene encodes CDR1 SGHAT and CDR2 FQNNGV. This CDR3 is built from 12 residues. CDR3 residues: CASSLGAYGYTF. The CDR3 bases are TGTGCCAGCAGCTTAGGGGCGTATGGCTACACCTTC.

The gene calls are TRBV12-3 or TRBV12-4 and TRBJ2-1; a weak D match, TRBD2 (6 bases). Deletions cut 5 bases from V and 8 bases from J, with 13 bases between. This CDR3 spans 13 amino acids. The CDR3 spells CASSRLVQHEQFF. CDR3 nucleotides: TGTGCCAGCAGTCGACTAGTACAGCATGAGCAGTTCTTC.

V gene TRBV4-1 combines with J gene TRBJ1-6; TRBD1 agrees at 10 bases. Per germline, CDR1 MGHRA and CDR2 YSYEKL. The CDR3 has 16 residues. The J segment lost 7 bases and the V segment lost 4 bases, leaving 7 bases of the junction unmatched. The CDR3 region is CASSRQTGGGNSPLHF. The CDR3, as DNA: TGCGCCAGCAGCCGCCAGACAGGGGGCGGCAATTCACCCCTCCACTTT.

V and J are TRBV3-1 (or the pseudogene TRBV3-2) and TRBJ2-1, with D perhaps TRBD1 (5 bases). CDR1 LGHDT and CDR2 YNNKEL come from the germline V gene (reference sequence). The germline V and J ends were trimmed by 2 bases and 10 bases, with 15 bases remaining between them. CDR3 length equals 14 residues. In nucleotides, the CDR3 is TGTGCCAGCAGCCAAAGAGCAGGGAATATCGAGCAGTTCTTC. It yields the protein CASSQRAGNIEQFF.